This TCR beta chain was recovered during a study of T cell responses to AZD1222 COVID-19 vaccine. Details on this clone: Its specificity is not known.

Germline CDR1 is SNHLY and CDR2 is FYNNEI. V lost 7 bases, J lost 3 bases, and 7 bases stayed unmatched. The CDR3 runs to 14 residues. Profiling relied on immunoSEQ multiplex PCR, and the TCRdb table lists in-frame clones only, not all of them. The sample contains tens of thousands of clones, around 73% of which appear only once. Findings and limits, study-wide: Increased Spike-specific TCR breadth and depth were observed after two AZD1222 doses. Among spike-specific TCRs, nearly half reportedly target unmutated variant regions. The number of AZD1222 recipients seropositive at baseline was only 5 to 7.

This chain links TRBV2 with TRBJ2-7; 9 bases are a match to TRBD2. The clonotype originates from an adult in good health. This sample comprised peripheral blood, obtained on day 0 of AZD1222 vaccination. The CDR3 sequence is CASNLAGTLYEQYF. DNA of the CDR3: TGTGCCAGCAACCTAGCGGGGACCCTCTACGAGCAGTACTTC.